This entry is about one T cell receptor beta chain. Its target antigen remains unknown. The sample holds no much larger clone one base away, and base qualities are not on file. The CDR3 runs 16 amino acids, cysteine and phenylalanine included. Of the read, only the CDR3 DNA is kept; its 48 bases are in frame from base 1. The junction shows trimming of 5 bases on V and 8 bases on J, and the gene matches do not reach 13 bases of it. The germline V gene encodes CDR1 SGHAT and CDR2 FQNNGV. Each donor gave one peripheral blood draw, approximately 120 mL on average, collected into heparinised tubes. A BD FACSAria II was used to sort naive, central memory, regulatory and stem cell-like memory CD4+ T cells with a panel that included CD45RO, CCR7, CD25, CD127, CD95 and CD27. A purity above 95% was achieved for all sorted populations. PBMCs were separated immediately by Lymphoprep density gradient centrifugation and were stained directly, without being cultured. So that batch effects would be minimized, each experiment stained and sorted samples in pairs, pairing one healthy donor with one patient.

The entire isolated RNA was reverse transcribed using the High Capacity cDNA Reverse Transcription Kit, and thus expressed TCRB transcripts were sequenced. Naive, central memory and regulatory T cell samples underwent deep immunoSEQ sequencing, averaging around 3.7 million total reads per sample. After sorted cells were lysed in RLT buffer, RNA was extracted with DNase-treated RNeasy Micro or Mini kits, with the choice depending on cell number. Each cell subset was processed separately to prevent cross-contamination, with patient and healthy donor samples processed together. Using the immunoSEQ multiplex PCR, TCRB sequences were amplified from cDNA into 87-bp fragments spanning the CDR3 region. Sequencing of the amplicons was performed on the Illumina HiSeq platform. Per the source publication's procedure: PCR bias was corrected computationally using synthetic template baselines, and reads within Hamming distance 2 were collapsed, with unmergeable singletons discarded. Reads were aligned against IMGT to assign V, D and J genes, CDR3 length and insertions or deletions at six rearrangement sites. Within each subset, clonotype counts were normalized to sorted cell number, after which true diversity and Gini coefficients were computed with the tcR R package. The overlap coefficient, calculated on TCRB nucleotide sequences, was used to quantify repertoire sharing. Out-of-frame TCRB sequences from naive cells were analyzed as a proxy for the pre-selection repertoire. TCRdb stores this immuneACCESS table with in-frame sequences only. Part of the clones is absent; in the studies checked, under half of the shortfall reflects unresolved V genes, and no reason is known for the rest. V and J calls and clone size follow that table, whereas D and trimming were derived from the DNA. For this sample there are 200,000 to 250,000 clones; 13% to 15% appear just once. In total, the top ten clones hold more than 0.025% of the sample.

The data were taken from a study of beta chain features in type 1 diabetes (dated by TCRdb to the late 2010s). Background on the whole study: No differences in mean age, gender distribution, total cell number or subset yield were found between patients and healthy donors. A total of roughly 100 million sorted cells were examined across all samples, and a strong correlation was observed between cell number per subset and RNA yield. In the study, TCRB repertoires of sorted circulating CD4+ T cell subsets from recently diagnosed type 1 diabetes patients were compared with those of matched healthy donors. Regulatory and stem cell-like memory subsets were isolated from only 8 patients and about eight healthy donors, whereas naive and central memory subsets came from all 28 donors.

The paper's findings and limits, for the study overall: In all four CD4+ subsets, TCRB CDR3 length was moderately but significantly shorter in type 1 diabetes patients. At VDJ recombination sites, type 1 diabetes patients had fewer insertions and more deleted nucleotides, which implies abnormalities in thymic rearrangement. Because the HLA sub-analyses included only small numbers of individuals, any influence of HLA type on TCRB rearrangement was left unresolved. Sequencing cDNA rather than genomic DNA could over-represent highly expressing activated cells, although activation and CD3 levels did not differ between groups. Shorter templates might have been favored by PCR, but patient and control samples were amplified and corrected together, so both groups would have been affected equally by any skew. Naive, central memory and regulatory TCRB repertoires appeared more similar among patients than among healthy donors.

Here the chain combines TRBV11-2 and TRBJ2-4; TRBD2 lines up with 9 middle nucleotides. The sample consisted of naive CD4+ T cells from blood. The sample's cell subset or site label, decoded: true naive CD4+ T cells. The source of this sequence is a woman aged 40 to 50 in good health. The DNA is as follows: TGTGCCAGCAGCGTATTAGGCGGGGGGGCTTTTGACATTCAGTACTTC. The translation is CASSVLGGGAFDIQYF.